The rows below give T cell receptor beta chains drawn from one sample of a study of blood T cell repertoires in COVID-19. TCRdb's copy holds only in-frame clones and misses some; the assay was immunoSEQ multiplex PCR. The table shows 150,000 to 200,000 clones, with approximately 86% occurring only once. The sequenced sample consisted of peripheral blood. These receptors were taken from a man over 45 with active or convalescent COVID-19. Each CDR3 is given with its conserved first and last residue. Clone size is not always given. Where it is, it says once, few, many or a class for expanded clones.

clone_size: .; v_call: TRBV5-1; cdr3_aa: CASSLAYSQETQYF
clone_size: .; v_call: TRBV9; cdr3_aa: CASSVMSGYRETQYF
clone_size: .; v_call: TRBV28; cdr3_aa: CASSDWGQGVQPQHF
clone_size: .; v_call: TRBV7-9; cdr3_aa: CASSFGQMNTEAFF
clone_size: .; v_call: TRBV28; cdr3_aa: CASSSTTGEAGNTIYF
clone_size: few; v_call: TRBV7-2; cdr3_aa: CASSLVLAQGDEQYF
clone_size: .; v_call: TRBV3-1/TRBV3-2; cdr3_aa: CASSQGPDGTGTGYTF
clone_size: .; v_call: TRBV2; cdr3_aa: CASQPGGGNNQPQHF
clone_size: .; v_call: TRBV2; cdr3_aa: CASSHPGQGRWNTGELFF
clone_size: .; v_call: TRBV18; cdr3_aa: CASSPPVRQGRYGYTF
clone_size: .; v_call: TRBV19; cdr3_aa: CASSIAAGGDTGELFF
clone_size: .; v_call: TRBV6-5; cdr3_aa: CASRNLQGNDEKLFF
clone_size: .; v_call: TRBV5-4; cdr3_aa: CASSLEAGGGTAGVYEQYF
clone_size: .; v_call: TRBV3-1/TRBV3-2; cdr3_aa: CASSQGQGNQPQHF
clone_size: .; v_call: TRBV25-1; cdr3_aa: CASSDSRGKMNYEQYF
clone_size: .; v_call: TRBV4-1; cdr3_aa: CASSHLGLAGGKNEQFF
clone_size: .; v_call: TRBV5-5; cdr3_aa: CASSLAGAGLGGEQFF
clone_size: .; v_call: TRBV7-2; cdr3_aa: CASRTGTSGTDTQYF
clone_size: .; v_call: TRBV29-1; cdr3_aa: CSVEVGTGANTEAFF
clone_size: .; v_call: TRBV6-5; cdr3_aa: CASRQTGSNYGYTF
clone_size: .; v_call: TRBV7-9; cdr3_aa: CASSLVDRFEAFF
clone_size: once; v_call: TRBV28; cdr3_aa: CASISVGGADTQYF
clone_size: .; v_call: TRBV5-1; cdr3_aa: CASSLSAQGLYEQYF
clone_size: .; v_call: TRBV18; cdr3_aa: CASSPLLTNTDTQYF
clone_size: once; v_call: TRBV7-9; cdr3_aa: CASSTHRDRGDYGYTF
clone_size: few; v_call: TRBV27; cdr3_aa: CASSFCENRDRGFWCNEQFF
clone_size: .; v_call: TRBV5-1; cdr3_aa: CASSLGAGGSTDTQYF
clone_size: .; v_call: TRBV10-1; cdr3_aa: CASSEGGGGYTF
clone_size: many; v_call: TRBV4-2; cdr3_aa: CASSQDSSGTDTQYF
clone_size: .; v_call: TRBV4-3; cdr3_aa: CASSQVPTGGAGELFF
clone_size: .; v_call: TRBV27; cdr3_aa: CASSRSGTSYNEQFF
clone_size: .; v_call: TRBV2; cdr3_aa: CASSEFGLAGAKNIQYF
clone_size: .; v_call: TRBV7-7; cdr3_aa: CASSLGTTQETQYF
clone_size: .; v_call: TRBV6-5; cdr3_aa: CASSYSTGDYGNTIYF
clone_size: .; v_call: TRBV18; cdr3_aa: CASSPSGGEGTDTQYF
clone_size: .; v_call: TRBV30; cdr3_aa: CAWDKNYGYTF
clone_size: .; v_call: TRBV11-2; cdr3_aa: CASSGQGTDTQYF
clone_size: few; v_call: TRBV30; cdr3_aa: CAWSGETRKETQYF
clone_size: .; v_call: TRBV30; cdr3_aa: CAWTPGQGAYSYGYTF